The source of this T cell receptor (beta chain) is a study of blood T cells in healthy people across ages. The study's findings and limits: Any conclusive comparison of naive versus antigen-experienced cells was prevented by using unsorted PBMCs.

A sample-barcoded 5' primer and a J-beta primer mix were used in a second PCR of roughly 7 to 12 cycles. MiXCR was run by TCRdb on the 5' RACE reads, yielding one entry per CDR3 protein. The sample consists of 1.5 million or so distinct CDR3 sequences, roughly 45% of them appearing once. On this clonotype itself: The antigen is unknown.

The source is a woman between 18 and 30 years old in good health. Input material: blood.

The CDR3 sequence: CASGFRDYLGGAAKNIQYF. CDR3 coding DNA: TGTGCCAGTGGATTCCGGGACTACCTTGGTGGGGCAGCCAAAAACATTCAGTACTTC. The chain carries TRBV6-1 and TRBJ2-4; 7 bases are a match to TRBD2. Germline lookup yields CDR1 MNHNS and CDR2 SASEGT. The CDR3 is 19 amino acids. The V and J ends lost 9 bases and 0 bases, in that order; junction bases with no gene match: 20.